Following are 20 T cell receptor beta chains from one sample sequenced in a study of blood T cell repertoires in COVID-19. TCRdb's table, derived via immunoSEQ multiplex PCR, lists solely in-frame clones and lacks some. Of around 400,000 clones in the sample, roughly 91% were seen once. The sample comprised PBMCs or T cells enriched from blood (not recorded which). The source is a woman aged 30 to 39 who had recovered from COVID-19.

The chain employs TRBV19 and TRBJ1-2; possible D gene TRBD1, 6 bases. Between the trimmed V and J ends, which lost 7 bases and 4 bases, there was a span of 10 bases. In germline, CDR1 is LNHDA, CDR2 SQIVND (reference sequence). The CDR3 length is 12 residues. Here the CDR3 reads CASNTGTYGYTF. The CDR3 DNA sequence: TGTGCCAGTAATACAGGGACCTATGGCTACACCTTC.

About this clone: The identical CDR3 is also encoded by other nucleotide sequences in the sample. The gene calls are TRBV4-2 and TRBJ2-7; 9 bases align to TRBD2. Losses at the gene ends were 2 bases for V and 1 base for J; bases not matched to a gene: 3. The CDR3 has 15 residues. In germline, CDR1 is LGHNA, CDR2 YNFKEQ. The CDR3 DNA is TGTGCCAGCAGCCAACCGACTAGCGGATCCTACGAGCAGTACTTC. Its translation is CASSQPTSGSYEQYF.

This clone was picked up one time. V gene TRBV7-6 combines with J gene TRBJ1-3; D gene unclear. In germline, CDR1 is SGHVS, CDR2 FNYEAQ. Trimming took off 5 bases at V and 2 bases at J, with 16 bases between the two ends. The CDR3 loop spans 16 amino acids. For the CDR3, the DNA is TGTGCCAGCAGCCCAACGAAACCTATTCCTGGAAACACCATATATTTT. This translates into CASSPTKPIPGNTIYF.

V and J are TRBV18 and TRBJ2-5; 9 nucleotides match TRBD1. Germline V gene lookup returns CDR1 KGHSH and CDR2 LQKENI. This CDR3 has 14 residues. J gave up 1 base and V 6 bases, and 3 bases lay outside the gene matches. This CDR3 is CASSTGQGQETQYF. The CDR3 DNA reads TGTGCCAGCTCGACGGGACAGGGCCAAGAGACCCAGTACTTC.

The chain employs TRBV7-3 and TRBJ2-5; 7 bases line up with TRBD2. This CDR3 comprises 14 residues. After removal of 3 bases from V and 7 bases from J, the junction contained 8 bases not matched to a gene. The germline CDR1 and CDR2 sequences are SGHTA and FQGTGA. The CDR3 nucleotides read TGTGCCAGCAGCTTTCAGGCGGGGGAAGGGACCCAGTACTTC. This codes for CASSFQAGEGTQYF.

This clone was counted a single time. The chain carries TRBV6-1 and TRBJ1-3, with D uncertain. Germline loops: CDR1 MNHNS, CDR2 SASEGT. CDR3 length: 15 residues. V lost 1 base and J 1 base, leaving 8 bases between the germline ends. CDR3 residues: CASSEGRSSGNTIYF. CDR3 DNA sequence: TGTGCCAGCAGTGAAGGACGGAGTTCTGGAAACACCATATATTTT.

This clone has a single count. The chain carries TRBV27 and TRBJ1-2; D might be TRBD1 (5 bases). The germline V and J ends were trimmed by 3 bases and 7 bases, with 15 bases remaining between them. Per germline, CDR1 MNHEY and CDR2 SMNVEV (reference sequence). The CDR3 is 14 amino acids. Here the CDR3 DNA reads TGTGCCAGCAGTTTGGCCCCCGGGGGTGGTGGCTACACCTTC. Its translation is CASSLAPGGGGYTF.

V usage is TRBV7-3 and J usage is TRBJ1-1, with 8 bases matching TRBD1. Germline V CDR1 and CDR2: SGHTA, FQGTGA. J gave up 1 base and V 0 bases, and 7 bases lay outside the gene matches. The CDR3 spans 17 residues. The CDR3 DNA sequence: TGTGCCAGCAGCTTAACCAGGGACAGGCTTACGAACACTGAAGCTTTCTTT. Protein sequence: CASSLTRDRLTNTEAFF.

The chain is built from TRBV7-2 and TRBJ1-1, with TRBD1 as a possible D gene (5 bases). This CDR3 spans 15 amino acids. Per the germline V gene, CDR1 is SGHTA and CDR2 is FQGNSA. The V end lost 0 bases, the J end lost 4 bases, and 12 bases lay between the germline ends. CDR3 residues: CASSLALGRGTEAFF. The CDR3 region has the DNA TGTGCCAGCAGCTTAGCGTTGGGGCGCGGCACTGAAGCTTTCTTT.

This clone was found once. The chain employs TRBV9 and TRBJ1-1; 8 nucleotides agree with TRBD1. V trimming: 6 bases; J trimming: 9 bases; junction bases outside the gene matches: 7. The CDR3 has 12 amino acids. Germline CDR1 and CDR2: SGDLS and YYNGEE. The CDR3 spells CASTSGTGKAFF. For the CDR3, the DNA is TGTGCCAGCACCTCCGGGACAGGTAAAGCTTTCTTT.

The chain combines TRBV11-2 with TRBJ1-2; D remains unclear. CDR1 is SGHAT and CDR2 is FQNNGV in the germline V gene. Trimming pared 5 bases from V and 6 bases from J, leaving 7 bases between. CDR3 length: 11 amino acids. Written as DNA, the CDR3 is TGTGCCAGCAGCCAACAGAATGGCTACACCTTC. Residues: CASSQQNGYTF.

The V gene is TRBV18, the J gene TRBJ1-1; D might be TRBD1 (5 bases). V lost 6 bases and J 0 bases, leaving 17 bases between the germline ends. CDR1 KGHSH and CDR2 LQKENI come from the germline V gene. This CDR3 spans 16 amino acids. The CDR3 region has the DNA TGTGCCAGCTCGCAAACCCAGGGCGTCATGAACACTGAAGCTTTCTTT. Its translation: CASSQTQGVMNTEAFF.

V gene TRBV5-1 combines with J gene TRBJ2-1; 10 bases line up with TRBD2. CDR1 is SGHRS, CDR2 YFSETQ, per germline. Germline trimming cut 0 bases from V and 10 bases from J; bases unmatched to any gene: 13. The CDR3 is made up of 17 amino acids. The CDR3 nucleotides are TGCGCCAGCAGCTTGGAACTGGGGGCTAGCGGGAGTTGGGAGCAGTTCTTC. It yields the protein CASSLELGASGSWEQFF.

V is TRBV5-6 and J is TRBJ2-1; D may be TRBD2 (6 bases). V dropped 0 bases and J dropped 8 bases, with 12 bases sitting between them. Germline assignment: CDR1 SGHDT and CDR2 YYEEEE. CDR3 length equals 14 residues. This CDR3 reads CASSLVHKRDEQFF. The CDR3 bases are TGTGCCAGCAGCTTGGTCCATAAGCGGGATGAGCAGTTCTTC.

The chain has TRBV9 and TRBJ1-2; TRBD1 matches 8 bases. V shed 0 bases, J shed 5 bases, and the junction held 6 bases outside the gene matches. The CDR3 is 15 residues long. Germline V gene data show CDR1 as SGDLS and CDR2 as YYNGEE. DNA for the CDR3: TGTGCCAGCAGCGTAGCTACCGGGACAGGTTATGGCTACACCTTC. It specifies CASSVATGTGYGYTF.

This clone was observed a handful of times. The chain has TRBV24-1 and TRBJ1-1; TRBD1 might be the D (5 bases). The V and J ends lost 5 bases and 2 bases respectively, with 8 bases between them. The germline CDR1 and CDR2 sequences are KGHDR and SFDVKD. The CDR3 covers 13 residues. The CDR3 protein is CATSAGPNTEAFF. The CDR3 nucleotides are TGTGCCACCAGTGCAGGGCCCAACACTGAAGCTTTCTTT.

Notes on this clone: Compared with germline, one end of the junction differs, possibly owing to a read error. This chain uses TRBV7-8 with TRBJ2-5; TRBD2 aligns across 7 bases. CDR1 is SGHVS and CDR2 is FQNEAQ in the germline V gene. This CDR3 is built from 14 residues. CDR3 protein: CASSFGGFQESQYF. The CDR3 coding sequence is TGTGCCAGCAGCTTCGGGGGGTTTCAAGAGTCCCAGTACTTC.

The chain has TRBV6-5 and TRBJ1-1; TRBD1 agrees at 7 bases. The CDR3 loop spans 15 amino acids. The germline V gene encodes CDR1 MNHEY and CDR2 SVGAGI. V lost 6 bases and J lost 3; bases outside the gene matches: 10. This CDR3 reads CASSLLDRVDTEAFF. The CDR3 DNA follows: TGTGCCAGCAGCCTCCTCGACAGGGTTGACACTGAAGCTTTCTTT.

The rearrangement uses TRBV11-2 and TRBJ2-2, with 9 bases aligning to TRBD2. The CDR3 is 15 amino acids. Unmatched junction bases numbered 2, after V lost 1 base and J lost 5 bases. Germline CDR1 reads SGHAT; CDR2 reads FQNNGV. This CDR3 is CASSLGLAATGELFF. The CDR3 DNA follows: TGTGCCAGCAGCTTAGGACTAGCGGCAACCGGGGAGCTGTTTTTT.

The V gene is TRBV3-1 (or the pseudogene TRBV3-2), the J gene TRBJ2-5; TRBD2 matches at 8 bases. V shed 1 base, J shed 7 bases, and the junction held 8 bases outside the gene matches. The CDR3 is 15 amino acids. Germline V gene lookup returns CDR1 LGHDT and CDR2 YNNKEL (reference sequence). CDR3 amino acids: CASSQGTSWGGTQYF. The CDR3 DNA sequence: TGTGCCAGCAGCCAAGGGACTAGCTGGGGCGGGACCCAGTACTTC.